What follows is one TCR beta chain and its context. Its antigen is not identified. Assay: immunoSEQ multiplex PCR; the TCRdb copy retains only in-frame clones and omits some. The data show 100,000 or so clones, with 94% seen just once and 1% to 1.5% held by the top ten. The source of the sample is a study of siplizumab effects on memory and regulatory T cells. General study findings and limits: The authors did not confirm suppressive function in proliferating Tregs from siplizumab cultures. Unstimulated subsets were the mapping target of only a minor fraction of alloreactive clones.

CDR3 length equals 15 residues. Trimming stripped 4 bases from V and 8 bases from J, with 19 bases between. CDR1 SGHDN and CDR2 FVKESK come from the germline V gene. The chain links TRBV14 to TRBJ2-3, with D tentatively TRBD2 (5 bases). This TCR was recovered from a human donor in good health. The sequenced material came from non-Treg CD4+ T cells sorted from blood. The CDR3 loop is CASSPRVAGPVTQYF. CDR3 in DNA: TGTGCCAGCAGCCCCCGTGTCGCGGGCCCAGTTACGCAGTATTTT.